This T cell receptor beta chain originates from a study of shared clonotypes between healthy human individuals. This clone was observed a handful of times. Its specificity is not known. Study-level findings and limits: Clonotype sharing among donors likely depends on sequencing depth.

The protocol was immunoSEQ multiplex PCR, while the TCRdb copy is restricted to in-frame clones and leaves out a portion. The top ten clones hold 9.5% to 15% of a sample with some 530,000 clones, over 75% of them seen once. All the donors were Caucasian adults who lived in Nashville, Tennessee. Unsorted samples drew genomic DNA from tens of millions of PBMCs. The germline V gene encodes CDR1 SGHAT and CDR2 FQNNGV. V was clipped by 2 bases and J by 0 bases, with 8 bases between them. The CDR3 is 15 amino acids. The rearrangement links TRBV11-2 to TRBJ2-1, with D maybe TRBD1 (5 bases). Sequencing input: PBMCs. This receptor was taken from a middle-aged woman in good health. Some clones in this sample may be carry-over from other donors' samples. CDR3 sequence reads: CASSLWQGSYNEQFF. The CDR3 region has the DNA TGTGCCAGCAGCTTATGGCAGGGCTCCTACAATGAGCAGTTCTTC. Full variable domain (remainder filled in from reference TRBV11-2 and TRBJ2-1): EAGVAQSPRYKIIEKRQSVAFWCNPISGHATLYWYQQILGQGPKLLIQFQNNGVVDDSQLPKDRFSAERLKGVDSTLKIQPAKLEDSAVYLCASSLWQGSYNEQFFGPGTRLTVL.